The following is a T cell receptor (beta chain) sequence with its context. Its antigen is still unknown. Germline-derived CDR1 and CDR2 are SGHRS and YFSETQ. The CDR3 spans 15 residues. The ends were cut back, 7 bases at V and 0 bases at J, with 16 bases in the middle. This record belongs to a study of T cell responses to AZD1222 COVID-19 vaccine. General observations from the study: Recipients of two AZD1222 doses showed rising Spike-specific TCR breadth and depth. Clonal diversity was possibly underestimated, and the donors were mostly white British, with more females. Baseline serostatus was positive in only a handful of AZD1222 recipients. A reported finding is that nearly half of spike-specific TCRs target unmutated variant regions.

Produced via immunoSEQ multiplex PCR; TCRdb's table is partial and in-frame only. The sample lists 130,000 to 150,000 clones, 90% seen once, with roughly 3.2% in the top ten. This sample comprised peripheral blood, obtained on day 0 of AZD1222 vaccination. The rearrangement joins TRBV5-1 to TRBJ1-1, with D possibly being TRBD1 (6 bases). This sequence originates from an adult in good health. The CDR3 reads CASPVRGSVNTEAFF. The CDR3 DNA reads TGCGCCAGCCCCGTTAGGGGGAGTGTGAACACTGAAGCTTTCTTT.